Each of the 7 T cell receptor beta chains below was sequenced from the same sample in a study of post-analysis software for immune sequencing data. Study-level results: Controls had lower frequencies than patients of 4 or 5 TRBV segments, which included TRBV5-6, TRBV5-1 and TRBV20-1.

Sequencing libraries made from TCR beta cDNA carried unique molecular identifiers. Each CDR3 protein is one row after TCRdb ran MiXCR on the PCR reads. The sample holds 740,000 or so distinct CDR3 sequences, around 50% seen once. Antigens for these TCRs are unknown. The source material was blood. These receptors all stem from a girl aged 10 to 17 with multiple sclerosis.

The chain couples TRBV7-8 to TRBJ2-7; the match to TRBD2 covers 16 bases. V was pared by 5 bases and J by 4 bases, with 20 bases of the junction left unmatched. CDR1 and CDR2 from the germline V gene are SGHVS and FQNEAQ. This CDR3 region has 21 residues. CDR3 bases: TGTGCCAGCAGCCCTCAGGGACTAGCGGGGGGGCATACTGATTCGGGGTACGAGCAGTACTTC. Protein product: CASSPQGLAGGHTDSGYEQYF.

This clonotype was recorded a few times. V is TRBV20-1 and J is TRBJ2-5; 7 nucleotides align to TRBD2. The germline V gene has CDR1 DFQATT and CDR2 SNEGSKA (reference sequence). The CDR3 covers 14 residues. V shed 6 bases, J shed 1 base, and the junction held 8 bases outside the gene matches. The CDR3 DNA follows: TGCAGTGCCCTCCAGCCTAGCGGCCAAGAGACCCAGTACTTC. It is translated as CSALQPSGQETQYF.

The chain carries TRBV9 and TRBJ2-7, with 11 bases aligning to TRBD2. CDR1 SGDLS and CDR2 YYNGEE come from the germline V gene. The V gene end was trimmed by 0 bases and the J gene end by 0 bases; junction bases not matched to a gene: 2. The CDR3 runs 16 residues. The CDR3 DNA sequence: TGTGCCAGCAGCGTAGACGGGACTAGCGGCTCCTACGAGCAGTACTTC. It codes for CASSVDGTSGSYEQYF.

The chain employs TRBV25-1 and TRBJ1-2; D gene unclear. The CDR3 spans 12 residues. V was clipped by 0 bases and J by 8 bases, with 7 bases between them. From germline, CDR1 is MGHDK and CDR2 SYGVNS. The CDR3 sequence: CASSEYQGGYTF. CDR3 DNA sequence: TGTGCCAGCAGTGAATACCAAGGGGGCTACACCTTC.

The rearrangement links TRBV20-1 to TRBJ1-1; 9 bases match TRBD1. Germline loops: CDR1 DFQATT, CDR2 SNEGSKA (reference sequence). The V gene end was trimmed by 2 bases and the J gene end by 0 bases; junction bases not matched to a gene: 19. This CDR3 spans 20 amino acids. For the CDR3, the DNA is TGCAGTGCTAGAAGAGTTGGGGGACAGGGATTCGGAAATCTGAACACTGAAGCTTTCTTT. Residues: CSARRVGGQGFGNLNTEAFF.

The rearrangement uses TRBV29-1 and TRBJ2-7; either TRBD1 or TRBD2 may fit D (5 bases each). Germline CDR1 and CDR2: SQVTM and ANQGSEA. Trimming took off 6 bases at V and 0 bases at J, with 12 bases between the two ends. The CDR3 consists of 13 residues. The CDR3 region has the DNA TGCAGCGTGACGGACGGGGCCTCCTACGAGCAGTACTTC. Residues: CSVTDGASYEQYF.

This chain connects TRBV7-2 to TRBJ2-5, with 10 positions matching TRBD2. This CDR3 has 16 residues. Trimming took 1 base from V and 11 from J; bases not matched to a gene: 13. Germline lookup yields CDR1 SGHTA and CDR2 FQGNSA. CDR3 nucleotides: TGTGCCAGCAGCTTAGGTTTCTGGCTAGCGGGAGAAGAGCAGTACTTC. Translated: CASSLGFWLAGEEQYF.